This T cell receptor beta chain was observed in a study of long-term antiretroviral therapy in people with HIV. They ran version v3.0 of the immunoSEQ assay at survey level. Profiled with immunoSEQ multiplex PCR; TCRdb holds only in-frame clones, not every one. The sample shows 20,000 to 25,000 clones, 70% to 90% of them seen only once. A remark on this clone: Its target is not known.

Unmatched junction bases numbered 16, after V lost 1 base and J lost 3 bases. This CDR3 spans 19 amino acids. Germline CDR1 is LNHNV and CDR2 is YYDKDF (reference sequence). The study, taken as a whole, reports: Samples were collected from the mid-2000s to the late 2010s under possibly less effective ART regimens.

The rearrangement uses TRBV15 and TRBJ1-2, with 8 bases aligning to TRBD1. Sequenced material: unsorted PBMCs, taken 0.6 years after starting antiretroviral therapy. The TCR originated in a man between 60 and 70 years old with HIV. The CDR3 sequence is CATSRGVYETGVYDYGYTF. The DNA for the CDR3 is TGTGCCACCAGCAGAGGGGTTTACGAGACAGGGGTTTATGACTATGGCTACACCTTC.